Sequencing of this T cell receptor (beta chain) was carried out in a study of shared clonotypes between healthy human individuals. Study at large: Donors were two women and a few men aged 18 to 49.

Worth noting for this clone: Its target is unknown.

Germline-derived CDR1 and CDR2 are SGHVS and FQNEAQ. The CDR3 sequence is 13 residues long. Trimming pared 3 bases from V and 3 bases from J, leaving 9 bases between. TCRdb keeps only in-frame clones here, not all; method: immunoSEQ multiplex PCR. Among approximately 700,000 clones, around four fifths were seen once, and the ten largest hold 1.5% to 2%. Points from the study as a whole: Researchers sampled blood only, noting tissue repertoires likely differ. Four donors had around 5.2% of their naive CD4 clonotypes in common.

This TCR came from a woman in her 30s in good health. The chain employs TRBV7-8 and TRBJ2-7; D is unclear. Sequencing input: memory CD4+ T cells sorted from blood. Regarding subset: CD45RA-negative fraction. CDR3 DNA sequence: TGTGCCAGCAGCTTTAGGTGGGGCTACGAGCAGTACTTC. It is translated as CASSFRWGYEQYF.